The next 32 T cell receptor beta chains were all read from a single sample in a study of shared clonotypes between healthy human individuals. Repertoires were generated with immunoSEQ multiplex PCR, while TCRdb's copy carries only in-frame clones and drops some. Among 1.5 million to 2.5 million clones, over 85% were seen once, and the ten largest hold around 1.2%. Terminally differentiated effector memory CD45RA+ cells were left out of the naive CD8 fraction, which was CD45RO-negative and positively selected for CCR7. Input material: naive CD8+ T cells sorted from blood. Every receptor here comes from a man between 18 and 29 years old in good health.

The chain links TRBV9 to TRBJ1-2, with 8 positions matching TRBD1. CDR1 SGDLS and CDR2 YYNGEE come from the germline V gene. The CDR3 spans 16 residues. V shed 0 bases and J 2 bases; nucleotides not matched to a gene: 6. The CDR3 loop reads CASSVALGQGNYGYTF. Here the CDR3 DNA reads TGTGCCAGCAGCGTAGCTTTAGGACAGGGAAACTATGGCTACACCTTC.

The chain employs TRBV4-1 and TRBJ2-7, with 12 bases that match TRBD2. V trimming: 0 bases; J trimming: 4 bases; junction bases outside the gene matches: 10. CDR1 and CDR2 from the germline V gene are MGHRA and YSYEKL. The CDR3 covers 18 residues. The CDR3 bases are TGCGCCAGCAGCCAAGAACCCCAGTGGACTAGCGGGGTATACGAGCAGTACTTC. Its translation: CASSQEPQWTSGVYEQYF.

The chain is built from TRBV29-1 and TRBJ2-1, with D perhaps matching TRBD1 or TRBD2 (5 bases each). The CDR3 consists of 15 residues. The germline gives CDR1 SQVTM, CDR2 ANQGSEA. V lost 4 bases and J lost 3, with 16 bases in between. The CDR3 protein is CSVGSGHLNYNEQFF. DNA for the CDR3: TGCAGCGTTGGATCGGGGCACTTGAACTACAATGAGCAGTTCTTC.

This chain connects TRBV6-5 to TRBJ2-7, with D perhaps TRBD2 (5 bases). This CDR3 has 14 amino acids. Germline loops: CDR1 MNHEY, CDR2 SVGAGI. Trimming pared 5 bases from V and 2 bases from J, leaving 13 bases between. CDR3 region: CASSPASGAYEQYF. Written as DNA, the CDR3 is TGTGCCAGCAGTCCCGCCAGCGGTGCCTACGAGCAGTACTTC.

This chain joins TRBV4-3 and TRBJ1-1, with D hard to call. V dropped 4 bases and J dropped 4 bases, with 10 bases sitting between them. Germline V CDR1 and CDR2: LGHNA, YSLEER. The CDR3 runs to 13 residues. CDR3 sequence (DNA): TGCGCCAGCAGCCCCGAACGGGGCACTGAAGCTTTCTTT. Encoded protein: CASSPERGTEAFF.

The sample holds one count of this clone. The rearrangement links TRBV7-9 to TRBJ2-1, with 13 bases fitting TRBD2. From germline, CDR1 is SEHNR and CDR2 FQNEAQ (reference sequence). The CDR3 runs to 15 residues. The V gene end was trimmed by 5 bases and the J gene end by 8 bases; junction bases not matched to a gene: 6. The CDR3 sequence is CASSLWTSGSDEQFF. The CDR3 DNA is TGTGCCAGCAGCCTCTGGACTAGCGGGAGCGATGAGCAGTTCTTC.

The CDR3 DNA reads as TGCGCCAGCAGCCAAGATTCCGAGAGAGTAGCGGGCACAGATACGCAGTATTTT. It codes for CASSQDSERVAGTDTQYF. J is TRBJ2-3 and V is TRBV4-3; D possibly corresponds to TRBD2 (6 bases). The V and J ends lost 0 bases and 1 base respectively, with 17 bases between them. Germline-derived CDR1 and CDR2 are LGHNA and YSLEER. The length of the CDR3 is 18 residues.

The V and J genes are TRBV5-1 and TRBJ1-1; D is uncertain. V was trimmed by 5 bases and J by 7 bases, leaving 18 bases between them. CDR3 length equals 14 residues. In germline, CDR1 is SGHRS, CDR2 YFSETQ. This chain's CDR3 is CASSYTPDGNEAFF. For the CDR3, the DNA is TGCGCCAGCAGTTACACACCGGACGGAAATGAAGCTTTCTTT. Supplemented by reference TRBV5-1 and TRBJ1-1, the full variable domain reads KAGVTQTPRYLIKTRGQQVTLSCSPISGHRSVSWYQQTPGQGLQFLFEYFSETQRNKGNFPGRFSGRQFSNSRSEMNVSTLELGDSALYLCASSYTPDGNEAFFGQGTRLTVV.

This rearrangement joins TRBV9 to TRBJ1-2; no clear D gene. This CDR3 is built from 12 residues. Germline CDR1 and CDR2: SGDLS and YYNGEE. The ends were cut back, 5 bases at V and 8 bases at J, with 13 bases in the middle. CDR3 DNA: TGTGCCAGCAGTCCAGGAGGGTTCGGCTACACCTTC. This sequence encodes CASSPGGFGYTF.

This rearrangement joins TRBV7-9 to TRBJ2-5; no reliable D call. Germline CDR1 reads SEHNR; CDR2 reads FQNEAQ (reference sequence). The CDR3 is 13 residues long. Trimming removed 5 bases from V and 5 bases from J, with 12 bases in between. The CDR3 region has the DNA TGTGCCAGCAGCCCTGAGGATTGGGAGACCCAGTACTTC. It encodes CASSPEDWETQYF.

The chain uses TRBV25-1 and TRBJ1-2; no clear D. Germline V gene sequence: CDR1 MGHDK, CDR2 SYGVNS. This CDR3 region has 16 residues. Trimming removed 2 bases at V and 6 bases at J, with 19 bases between. The CDR3 region has the DNA TGTGCCAGCAGTGAACCCCAGGCGGAGGCGCTTGATGGCTACACCTTC. Protein sequence: CASSEPQAEALDGYTF.

The chain employs TRBV27 and TRBJ2-3, with TRBD2 matching over 7 bases. V trimming: 5 bases; J trimming: 3 bases; junction bases outside the gene matches: 5. Germline CDR1 and CDR2: MNHEY and SMNVEV (reference sequence). The CDR3 length is 14 residues. CDR3 residues: CASSQSGKTDTQYF. The CDR3 DNA is TGTGCCAGCAGTCAAAGCGGGAAGACAGATACGCAGTATTTT.

A word on this clone: This same CDR3 is encoded by further DNA sequences in the sample. The chain is built from TRBV6-5 and TRBJ1-2; TRBD1 might be the D (5 bases). Germline CDR1 reads MNHEY; CDR2 reads SVGAGI. V was shortened by 2 bases and J by 2 bases, with 9 bases between the two germline ends. This CDR3 has 14 residues. In DNA form, the CDR3 reads TGTGCCAGCAGTTACCTGGAGGGGAACTATGGCTACACCTTC. Its translation is CASSYLEGNYGYTF.

The J gene is TRBJ1-2, the V gene TRBV5-6; no clear D gene. V lost 2 bases and J 1 base, leaving 3 bases between the germline ends. CDR3 length: 12 amino acids. Germline V gene data show CDR1 as SGHDT and CDR2 as YYEEEE. CDR3 coding DNA: TGTGCCAGCAGCTTTCTTAACTATGGCTACACCTTC. Residues: CASSFLNYGYTF.

The genes are TRBV14 and TRBJ2-7, with TRBD1 matching 7 bases. CDR3 size: 14 residues. V lost 4 bases, J lost 0 bases, and 3 bases stayed unmatched. The germline V gene has CDR1 SGHDN and CDR2 FVKESK. The DNA of the CDR3 is TGTGCCAGCAGCCCGGGACAGAGCTCCTACGAGCAGTACTTC. It encodes CASSPGQSSYEQYF. Combining the CDR3 with reference TRBV14 and TRBJ2-7 gives the whole variable domain EAGVTQFPSHSVIEKGQTVTLRCDPISGHDNLYWYRRVMGKEIKFLLHFVKESKQDESGMPNNRFLAERTGGTYSTLKVQPAELEDSGVYFCASSPGQSSYEQYFGPGTRLTVT.

Regarding this clone: Distinct nucleotide sequences in the sample also encode this CDR3. The chain has TRBV5-4 and TRBJ1-1, with 10 bases fitting TRBD1. V lost 3 bases, J lost 0 bases, and 2 bases stayed unmatched. The CDR3 runs to 15 residues. Germline V gene lookup returns CDR1 SGHNT and CDR2 YYREEE (reference sequence). The CDR3 DNA reads as TGTGCCAGCAGCTGGGGGACAGGGGTGAACACTGAAGCTTTCTTT. Translated, it gives CASSWGTGVNTEAFF.

This sequence joins TRBV9 and TRBJ2-2; 9 nucleotides agree with TRBD1. Germline trimming cut 3 bases from V and 1 base from J; bases unmatched to any gene: 19. This CDR3 has 21 residues. The germline V gene has CDR1 SGDLS and CDR2 YYNGEE. This CDR3 is CASSGTGGLPHRPLNTGELFF. In DNA, the CDR3 is TGTGCCAGCAGCGGAACAGGGGGCTTACCACACCGCCCATTGAACACCGGGGAGCTGTTTTTT.

This clone was seen once. The chain couples TRBV4-1 to TRBJ2-7; D possibly uses TRBD1 or TRBD2 (6 bases each). The germline V gene has CDR1 MGHRA and CDR2 YSYEKL. The V and J ends lost 5 bases and 9 bases respectively, with 20 bases between them. This CDR3 region has 14 residues. The DNA for the CDR3 is TGCGCCAGCAGCTTCACGGAGGGGGTGGAAGGGCAGTACTTC. This gives the protein CASSFTEGVEGQYF.

The rearrangement uses TRBV29-1 and TRBJ2-1, with D perhaps matching TRBD1 (5 bases). The CDR3 sequence is 13 residues long. Germline V CDR1 and CDR2: SQVTM, ANQGSEA. V lost 4 bases to trimming and J lost 4 bases, with 11 bases between them. CDR3 region: CSVVRTSYNEQFF. The CDR3 coding sequence is TGCAGCGTTGTCCGGACATCGTACAATGAGCAGTTCTTC.

The genes are TRBV10-2 and TRBJ1-2, with 9 bases fitting TRBD1. This CDR3 has 12 amino acids. With 8 bases clipped from V and 4 bases from J, the junction kept 2 bases outside the gene matches. Germline V CDR1 and CDR2: WSHSY, SAAADI. CDR3 loop: CASGTGSYGYTF. CDR3 nucleotides: TGCGCCAGCGGGACAGGGAGCTATGGCTACACCTTC.

The chain recombines TRBV9 with TRBJ1-1; no clear D gene. The germline V and J ends were trimmed by 3 bases and 5 bases, with 26 bases remaining between them. Germline lookup yields CDR1 SGDLS and CDR2 YYNGEE. This CDR3 spans 18 amino acids. The CDR3 DNA is TGTGCCAGCAGCGCCTCGGGTAAAGGGTCTTTCAAGGGTACTGAAGCTTTCTTT. It specifies CASSASGKGSFKGTEAFF.

The chain links TRBV10-2 to TRBJ2-2; D unresolved. Trimming took 3 bases from V and 2 from J, leaving 10 bases between them. Germline V gene sequence: CDR1 WSHSY, CDR2 SAAADI. The CDR3 is 15 residues long. In DNA form, the CDR3 reads TGCGCCAGCAGTGAATCGGGTCGAAACACCGGGGAGCTGTTTTTT. This sequence encodes CASSESGRNTGELFF.

The gene calls are TRBV5-4 and TRBJ2-2, with D possibly matching TRBD2 (6 bases). CDR1 is SGHNT, CDR2 YYREEE, per germline (reference sequence). With 4 bases removed from V and 4 bases from J, the gap between germline ends came to 14 bases. The CDR3 has 15 amino acids. The CDR3 sequence is CASSAGTLATGELFF. As DNA, the CDR3 is TGTGCCAGCAGCGCTGGGACTTTGGCCACCGGGGAGCTGTTTTTT.

Of note for this clone: This same CDR3 is encoded by further DNA sequences in the sample. V is TRBV11-2 and J is TRBJ2-7; 8 nucleotides agree with TRBD1. This CDR3 comprises 14 residues. V shed 5 bases and J 2 bases; nucleotides not matched to a gene: 5. The germline V gene has CDR1 SGHAT and CDR2 FQNNGV. The CDR3 DNA reads as TGTGCCAGCAGCCTCGGACAGGGCCCCTACGAGCAGTACTTC. Protein: CASSLGQGPYEQYF.

Comments on this clone: The sample contains more than one DNA sequence encoding this CDR3. The chain combines TRBV5-6 with TRBJ2-7; D is perhaps TRBD1 (6 bases). V was cut by 2 bases and J by 3 bases, with 6 bases left in between. Germline-derived CDR1 and CDR2 are SGHDT and YYEEEE. The CDR3 runs 12 residues. CDR3 DNA: TGTGCCAGCAGCTTACAGGGCTACGAGCAGTACTTC. Translated: CASSLQGYEQYF.

The chain links TRBV9 to TRBJ1-3; a possible D gene is TRBD1 (5 bases). In germline, CDR1 is SGDLS, CDR2 YYNGEE. Trimming removed 3 bases at V and 0 bases at J, with 10 bases between. The CDR3 contains 15 residues. CDR3 coding DNA: TGTGCCAGCAGCGCGGACATCACCTCTGGAAACACCATATATTTT. As protein: CASSADITSGNTIYF.

This clone has more than one count but fewer than ten. Other DNA variants within this sample encode the same CDR3. V gene TRBV2 combines with J gene TRBJ1-2; D gene ambiguous. The germline V gene encodes CDR1 SNHLY and CDR2 FYNNEI. The CDR3 length is 11 residues. V lost 4 bases, J lost 8 bases, and 8 bases lay in between. Written as DNA, the CDR3 is TGTGCCAGCAGTGGCTCGGAGGGCTACACCTTC. Translated: CASSGSEGYTF.

The rearrangement uses TRBV6-5 and TRBJ2-1; D not resolved. With 0 bases removed from V and 9 bases from J, the gap between germline ends came to 9 bases. This CDR3 is 13 amino acids long. Germline-derived CDR1 and CDR2 are MNHEY and SVGAGI. CDR3 in DNA: TGTGCCAGCAGTTACTCGAACACCCTTGAGCAGTTCTTC. Translated: CASSYSNTLEQFF.

The chain uses TRBV7-9 and TRBJ2-2; the D gene is possibly TRBD2 (5 bases). The CDR3 runs to 13 residues. Germline CDR1 reads SEHNR; CDR2 reads FQNEAQ (reference sequence). The ends were cut back, 5 bases at V and 4 bases at J, with 8 bases in the middle. The CDR3 nucleotides are TGTGCCAGCAGCCCCGGGGTCACCGGGGAGCTGTTTTTT. Translated, it gives CASSPGVTGELFF.

This clone was seen once. The sample holds other DNA sequences that translate to the same CDR3. The rearrangement joins TRBV5-5 to TRBJ1-1; D is unclear. Deletions cut 0 bases from V and 0 bases from J, with 3 bases between. The length of the CDR3 is 13 residues. Germline CDR1 and CDR2: SGHKS and YYEKEE (reference sequence). The CDR3 DNA reads TGTGCCAGCAGCTTGGGAATGAACACTGAAGCTTTCTTT. Translated, it gives CASSLGMNTEAFF.

The chain has TRBV2 and TRBJ2-5, with D possibly TRBD2 on 6 matching bases. V was cut by 6 bases and J by 4 bases, with 15 bases left in between. CDR1 and CDR2 (germline): SNHLY, FYNNEI. This CDR3 comprises 14 residues. In DNA, the CDR3 is TGTGCCAGCAGCCCTAAACTAGCAGTAGAGACCCAGTACTTC. Translating gives CASSPKLAVETQYF.

This rearrangement joins TRBV7-9 to TRBJ1-5; possible D gene TRBD1, 5 bases. CDR1 SEHNR and CDR2 FQNEAQ come from the germline V gene (reference sequence). The V gene lost 1 base and the J gene lost 2 bases, with 12 bases spanning the gap. The CDR3 covers 16 residues. The CDR3: CASSLGVRGGNQPQHF. In DNA, the CDR3 is TGTGCCAGCAGCTTAGGGGTCCGAGGGGGCAATCAGCCCCAGCATTTT.